Below are 16 T cell receptor beta chains sequenced from a single sample in a study of T cell changes during pregnancy in multiple sclerosis. Sequencing was performed with immunoSEQ multiplex PCR; in TCRdb, only in-frame clones are kept and a portion is missing. The sample includes approximately 50,000 clones, more than 85% of them seen just once. This material consisted of CD4+ T cells from peripheral blood mononuclear cells, taken after pregnancy. These receptors came from a female donor with multiple sclerosis, enrolled in a pregnancy study.

The chain is built from TRBV27 and TRBJ2-5; no reliable D call. Trimming cost V 9 bases and J 2 bases, with 16 bases left between them. This CDR3 has 14 residues. In germline, CDR1 is MNHEY, CDR2 SMNVEV (reference sequence). CDR3 loop: CARRNRRLQETQYF. The CDR3 DNA is TGTGCCAGGAGAAACCGCAGGCTACAAGAGACCCAGTACTTC.

The chain joins TRBV7-3 to TRBJ2-2, with TRBD2 matching over 7 bases. Looked up from germline, CDR1 is SGHTA and CDR2 is FQGTGA. Trimming cost V 4 bases and J 6 bases; bases outside gene matches: 11. This CDR3 comprises 16 residues. CDR3 amino acids: CASSSSSGLSPGELFF. In DNA form, the CDR3 reads TGTGCCAGCAGCTCCTCTAGCGGACTCTCCCCCGGGGAGCTGTTTTTT. The entire variable domain, with the rest obtained from reference TRBV7-3 and TRBJ2-2, is as follows: GAGVSQTPSNKVTEKGKYVELRCDPISGHTALYWYRQSLGQGPEFLIYFQGTGAADDSGLPNDRFFAVRPEGSVSTLKIQRTERGDSAVYLCASSSSSGLSPGELFFGEGSRLTVL.

The rearrangement joins TRBV27 to TRBJ1-2, with 12 bases lining up with TRBD1. Germline CDR1 MNHEY, CDR2 SMNVEV (reference sequence). V dropped 2 bases and J dropped 8; count of bases not matched to a gene: 9. The CDR3 is 16 residues long. The CDR3: CASSLSGDRGRGGYTF. The CDR3 DNA is TGTGCCAGCAGTTTAAGCGGGGACAGGGGGCGCGGCGGCTACACCTTC.

The gene calls are TRBV6-5 and TRBJ2-3, with TRBD2 matching 7 bases. The ends lost 6 bases at V and 3 bases at J; junction bases unmatched: 6. CDR1 MNHEY and CDR2 SVGAGI come from the germline V gene. The CDR3 has 14 residues. The CDR3 bases are TGTGCCAGCAGCTCTAGCGGTGGTACAGATACGCAGTATTTT. Protein: CASSSSGGTDTQYF.

The chain combines TRBV18 with TRBJ2-1; tentatively, D is TRBD1 (6 bases). V gave up 2 bases and J gave up 9 bases, with 17 bases separating them. This CDR3 is 15 amino acids long. Germline CDR1 KGHSH, CDR2 LQKENI. The CDR3 coding sequence is TGTGCCAGCTCACCATCCGGGACATTCCTCGGTGAGCAGTTCTTC. Translating gives CASSPSGTFLGEQFF.

The V and J genes are TRBV28 and TRBJ1-6; D might be TRBD1 (5 bases). This CDR3 comprises 14 residues. Germline-derived CDR1 and CDR2 are MDHEN and SYDVKM. With 5 bases removed from V and 10 bases from J, the gap between germline ends came to 15 bases. CDR3: CASSIGVSSSPLHF. CDR3 bases: TGTGCCAGCAGTATAGGGGTATCAAGCTCACCCCTCCACTTT.

This sequence joins TRBV19 and TRBJ1-1, with D possibly matching TRBD1 (6 bases). CDR1 and CDR2 from the germline V gene are LNHDA and SQIVND (reference sequence). V was cut by 7 bases and J by 1 base, with 13 bases left in between. The CDR3 has 14 residues. The chain's CDR3 is CASTTRGENTEAFF. The CDR3 bases are TGTGCCAGTACCACCAGGGGTGAGAACACTGAAGCTTTCTTT.

This chain joins TRBV25-1 and TRBJ2-1; the match to TRBD2 covers 9 bases. The CDR3 loop spans 18 amino acids. J was trimmed by 0 bases and V by 4 bases; bases with no gene match: 10. CDR1 MGHDK and CDR2 SYGVNS come from the germline V gene. The CDR3 bases are TGTGCCAGCAGTGTCGGGACTAGCTGGGAGAGCTCCTACAATGAGCAGTTCTTC. Residues: CASSVGTSWESSYNEQFF. Drawing the rest from reference TRBV25-1 and TRBJ2-1, the complete variable domain is EADIYQTPRYLVIGTGKKITLECSQTMGHDKMYWYQQDPGMELHLIHYSYGVNSTEKGDLSSESTVSRIRTEHFPLTLESARPSHTSQYLCASSVGTSWESSYNEQFFGPGTRLTVL.

The V call is TRBV5-6, the J call TRBJ1-5; D is possibly TRBD1 (5 bases). CDR3 length: 13 amino acids. Germline loops: CDR1 SGHDT, CDR2 YYEEEE. With 5 bases removed from V and 4 bases from J, the gap between germline ends came to 10 bases. Here the CDR3 DNA reads TGTGCCAGCAGTTGGGGGGGGAATCAGCCCCAGCATTTT. Translating gives CASSWGGNQPQHF.

The chain combines TRBV2 with TRBJ2-7, with 7 bases lining up with TRBD1. The V segment lost 5 bases and the J segment 1 base; nucleotides outside the gene matches: 8. The germline V gene has CDR1 SNHLY and CDR2 FYNNEI. The CDR3 runs to 15 residues. This CDR3 is CASSPTGVRSYEQYF. Written as DNA, the CDR3 is TGTGCCAGCAGTCCTACAGGGGTTCGGTCCTACGAGCAGTACTTC.

The chain joins TRBV5-4 to TRBJ2-2; possibly TRBD2 for D (5 bases). Germline CDR1 reads SGHNT; CDR2 reads YYREEE (reference sequence). Trimming stripped 8 bases from V and 6 bases from J, with 14 bases between. The CDR3 is 13 amino acids. The CDR3 loop is CARGDYSAGELFF. The CDR3 DNA follows: TGTGCCAGGGGTGACTACTCGGCCGGGGAGCTGTTTTTT.

The rearrangement links TRBV2 to TRBJ2-7; a weak D match, TRBD1 (5 bases). Germline values: CDR1 SNHLY, CDR2 FYNNEI. The CDR3 loop spans 14 amino acids. V was clipped by 5 bases and J by 0 bases, with 11 bases between them. CDR3 sequence (DNA): TGTGCCAGCAGTACAGGTCCACCCTCCTACGAGCAGTACTTC. As protein: CASSTGPPSYEQYF. Full variable domain (rest looked up from reference TRBV2 and TRBJ2-7): EPEVTQTPSHQVTQMGQEVILRCVPISNHLYFYWYRQILGQKVEFLVSFYNNEISEKSEIFDDQFSVERPDGSNFTLKIRSTKLEDSAMYFCASSTGPPSYEQYFGPGTRLTVT.

This sequence joins TRBV25-1 and TRBJ1-1, with D maybe TRBD1 (6 bases). Looked up from germline, CDR1 is MGHDK and CDR2 is SYGVNS. The CDR3 has 14 amino acids. The V end was cut by 4 bases, the J end by 1 base, with 10 bases between. The CDR3 is CASSATGANTEAFF. The CDR3 nucleotides are TGTGCCAGCAGTGCGACAGGAGCGAACACTGAAGCTTTCTTT.

The CDR3: CASSYLTGTRIDTQYF. CDR3 in DNA: TGCGCCAGCAGCTACCTCACCGGGACTAGAATCGATACGCAGTATTTT. The chain has TRBV5-1 and TRBJ2-3, with 8 bases lining up with TRBD2. V shed 3 bases, J shed 6 bases, and the junction held 12 bases outside the gene matches. Germline V CDR1 and CDR2: SGHRS, YFSETQ. This CDR3 is built from 16 residues.

The gene calls are TRBV5-4 and TRBJ2-3; tentatively, D is TRBD2 (6 bases). V lost 1 base and J 3 bases, leaving 12 bases between the germline ends. This CDR3 has 15 amino acids. From germline, CDR1 is SGHNT and CDR2 YYREEE (reference sequence). CDR3: CASSLKEGRTDTQYF. CDR3 in DNA: TGTGCCAGCAGCTTGAAGGAGGGCCGGACAGATACGCAGTATTTT.

This clone has a single count. The genes are TRBV21-1 and TRBJ2-6; TRBD2 reflects the table's D call only, with no check against the DNA. TRBV21-1 counts as a pseudogene. The CDR3 consists of 21 residues. This chain's CDR3 is CASSEYASWELPSDEANVLTF. The CDR3 region has the DNA TGTGCCAGCAGCGAGTACGCCTCGTGGGAGTTACCGTCTGATGAGGCCAACGTCCTGACTTTC.